A selection of T cell receptor beta chains follows, all from one sample in a study of identifying expanded T cells in peripheral blood. Sequenced by immunoSEQ multiplex PCR; TCRdb stores in-frame clones only, minus some. Of approximately 83,000 clones listed, approximately 85% are singletons. Sequencing was performed on blood. Source of these receptors: a person aged 18 to 70 in good health. The CDR3 runs from the conserved cysteine through the conserved F or W. The order of the fields is clone size, J gene, V gene, CDR3 protein. The size of a clone is reported for some rows only, either as once, few or many, or as a class for expanded clones.

>.|TRBJ2-3|TRBV30
CAWSEITDTQYF
>.|TRBJ2-7|TRBV10-1
CASSGSILGEQYF
>.|TRBJ2-5|TRBV5-4
CASSLGGDRATETQYF
>.|TRBJ2-2|TRBV6-1
CAGTRQNTGELFF
>.|TRBJ1-2|TRBV5-1
CASSSQQGADGYTF
>.|TRBJ1-4|TRBV18
CASSQMTNEKLFF
>.|TRBJ1-4|TRBV6-5
CASSPSGFLEKLFF
>.|TRBJ1-6|TRBV7-9
CASSLLQLNNSPLHF
>.|TRBJ1-1|TRBV7-2
CASSFLQGARGTEAFF
>.|TRBJ2-2|TRBV6-5
CASSYGGNTGELFF
>.|TRBJ1-5|TRBV11-2
CASSLEVGDDQPQHF
>once|TRBJ2-2|TRBV7-6
CASSLVLGGQRWNTGELFF
>.|TRBJ1-2|TRBV25-1
CASRGQGGGYTF
>.|TRBJ2-5|TRBV7-6
CASSLGGGTQYF
>.|TRBJ2-1|TRBV27
CASSPSGGFPQEQFF
>.|TRBJ2-2|TRBV11-2
CASSRGAANTGELFF
>large|TRBJ2-3|TRBV4-1
CASSQDPEYRRGKTDTQYF
>.|TRBJ2-3|TRBV7-3
CASSGIAGGPDTQYF
>.|TRBJ2-3|TRBV9
CASSATSTDTQYF
>.|TRBJ1-2|TRBV4-3
CASSPQSGGGAGYGYTF
>.|TRBJ2-5|TRBV7-2
CASSSEVGRGQETQYF
>.|TRBJ1-5|TRBV6-1
CASILGQSNQPQHF
>.|TRBJ2-1|TRBV7-7
CASSLGLSYNEQFF
>.|TRBJ2-2|TRBV9
CASSPLGGELFF
>.|TRBJ2-3|TRBV11-2
CASSLDPGDGTDTQYF
>.|TRBJ2-5|TRBV6-1
CASSEMMVSYYSRGETQYF
>.|TRBJ2-5|TRBV5-5
CASSMGLAGGQETQYF
>.|TRBJ1-3|TRBV18
CASSRDFSSGNTIYF
>.|TRBJ1-5|TRBV2
CASSDTGPNQPQHF
>.|TRBJ2-7|TRBV27
CASSLGRTYEQYF
>.|TRBJ1-1|TRBV6-5
CASTHNRARTEAFF
>.|TRBJ1-6|TRBV4-1
CASSQARVNSPLHF
>.|TRBJ2-1|TRBV27
CASTWGGSTYNEQFF
>.|TRBJ1-2|TRBV6-5
CASRGVGPPYGYTF
>many|TRBJ1-1|TRBV4-3
CASSQDLGQGAFF
>.|TRBJ1-6|TRBV2
CASSESTYNSPLHF
>.|TRBJ2-5|TRBV5-5
CASSLAGNLGETQYF
>.|TRBJ1-5|TRBV19
CASSGTDNQPQHF
>.|TRBJ1-4|TRBV4-1
CASSQRGEGKLFF
>.|TRBJ1-1|TRBV5-1
CASSSFDGEAFF
>.|TRBJ1-5|TRBV5-5
CASSPGTSDLHQPQHF
>.|TRBJ1-4|TRBV14
CASSQLTGRRTNEKLFF
>.|TRBJ1-6|TRBV18
CASSTQGNSPLHF
>.|TRBJ1-1|TRBV5-1
CASSLGTGEAEAFF
>.|TRBJ2-2|TRBV5-4
CASSQGDKNTGELFF
>.|TRBJ2-2|TRBV5-1
CASSWGFLTNTGELFF
>.|TRBJ1-1|TRBV6-4
CASSATGFGPTEAFF
>.|TRBJ1-5|TRBV18
CASSPFPQNQPQHF
>.|TRBJ2-7|TRBV5-1
CASSPTGTSTYEQYF
>.|TRBJ2-1|TRBV5-8
CASSLDGSSYNEQFF
>.|TRBJ1-2|TRBV11-2
CASSDTVLGYTF
>.|TRBJ1-2|TRBV7-2
CASSLAWGDNYGYTF
>.|TRBJ2-5|TRBV5-6
CASSLEGFQETQYF
>.|TRBJ2-3|TRBV7-3
CASSLKRTDTQYF
>few|TRBJ2-7|TRBV19
CASATGSGYEQYF
>.|TRBJ2-5|TRBV18
CASSPPIGTQETQYF